These T cell receptor beta chains were read from a single sample in a study of cytotoxic CD8 clonotypes in ibrutinib-treated CLL. Data came from immunoSEQ multiplex PCR; TCRdb stores just in-frame clones and leaves some out. The sample records 65,000 to 80,000 clones, roughly 80% being singletons. The sample in question was PBMCs, obtained after 24 months of ibrutinib treatment. These receptors originate from a human donor with chronic lymphocytic leukemia. Both conserved end residues are part of each CDR3. A D gene is named only where the DNA matches it firmly. Part of the rows lack a size; the others show once, few, many or a class for expanded clones.

cdr3_length j_call d_call v_call clone_size cdr3_nt cdr3_aa
20 TRBJ2-1 NA TRBV5-1 NA TGCGCCAGCAGCTTGGGGTCGTCAGGATTAGGCGCAGGTGGAGGCGGTGAGCAGTTCTTC CASSLGSSGLGAGGGGEQFF
11 TRBJ2-1 NA TRBV7-3 NA TGTGCCAGCAGCTTGGGGAATGAGCAGTTCTTC CASSLGNEQFF
13 TRBJ1-5 NA TRBV2 NA TGTGCCAGCCGCACTGCACGGAATCAGCCCCAGCATTTT CASRTARNQPQHF
13 TRBJ2-5 NA TRBV18 NA TGTGCCAGCTCACCCCCTACGTGGGAGACCCAGTACTTC CASSPPTWETQYF
13 TRBJ1-5 NA TRBV28 NA TGTGCCAGCAGTTTCCCCGGTGATCAGCCCCAGCATTTT CASSFPGDQPQHF
13 TRBJ2-7 NA TRBV7-8 NA TGTGCCAGCAGCTCGGACAGATCCTACGAGCAGTACTTC CASSSDRSYEQYF
15 TRBJ2-7 NA TRBV27 NA TGTGCCAGCAGTTTCTTCCTCGGAGAGGGCTGCGAGCAGTACTTC CASSFFLGEGCEQYF
15 TRBJ2-5 TRBD1 TRBV7-9 NA TGTGCCAGCAGTTCCGAGGGACAGAGACAAGAGACCCAGTACTTC CASSSEGQRQETQYF
11 TRBJ2-2 NA TRBV2 NA TGTGCCAGCAGTGAGGCCGGGGAGCTGTTTTTT CASSEAGELFF
15 TRBJ2-7 TRBD2 TRBV5-1 NA TGCGCCAGCCGGGGGGGAGCAGGGCGGTCCCACGAGCAGTACTTC CASRGGAGRSHEQYF
14 TRBJ1-1 NA TRBV5-1 once TGCGCCAGCAGCTTGAGTGTGGAGTCCCCAGAAGCTTTCTTT CASSLSVESPEAFF
15 TRBJ2-1 TRBD2 TRBV7-9 NA TGTGCCAGCAGCCGGACTAGCGGGAGTCTCAATGAGCAGTTCTTC CASSRTSGSLNEQFF
14 TRBJ2-7 TRBD1 TRBV5-5 NA TGTGCCAGCAACCGGGGGACAGGGGTTCACGAGCAGTACTTC CASNRGTGVHEQYF
16 TRBJ1-2 TRBD1 TRBV6-6 once TGTGCCAGCAGTTACTCTTTCCAGACAGGGGCGTATGGCTACACCTTC CASSYSFQTGAYGYTF
15 TRBJ2-3 TRBD2 TRBV29-1 NA TGCAGCCTTAGAACCGGGAGGGAAAGCACAGATACGCAGTATTTT CSLRTGRESTDTQYF
14 TRBJ1-5 TRBD1 TRBV28 once TGTGCCAGCAGTTCAGGGGGGACCAATCAGCCCCAGCATTTT CASSSGGTNQPQHF
17 TRBJ1-3 TRBD1 TRBV13 NA TGTGCCAGCAGTTTGGGGACAGGGCTTAGCTCTGGAAACACCATATATTTT CASSLGTGLSSGNTIYF
13 TRBJ2-7 NA TRBV5-4 few TGTGCCAGCAGCTTACGGGGGGCGCGGGAGCAGTACTTC CASSLRGAREQYF
15 TRBJ2-7 NA TRBV27 NA TGTGCCAGCAAATATTCCGAACTTACGAAGGACGAGCAGTACTTC CASKYSELTKDEQYF
12 TRBJ2-1 NA TRBV28 once TGTGCCAGCAGTTTTCAGACACGGCGCCAGTTCTTC CASSFQTRRQFF
13 TRBJ1-4 TRBD1 TRBV28 NA TGTGCCAGCACTGGGACAGGGGATGAAAAACTGTTTTTT CASTGTGDEKLFF
16 TRBJ2-1 TRBD2 TRBV9 NA TGTGCCAGCAGCGTAGGGGGTAGCGGGAGTCTCAATGAGCAGTTCTTC CASSVGGSGSLNEQFF
15 TRBJ1-1 NA TRBV11-2 few TGTGCCAGCAGCTTAGATTCTGCCGGGAACACTGAAGCTTTCTTT CASSLDSAGNTEAFF
16 TRBJ2-7 TRBD1 TRBV7-8 NA TGTGCCAGCAGCTCTAACACGGGACAGGGGAACCACGAGCAGTACTTC CASSSNTGQGNHEQYF
12 TRBJ2-5 TRBD2 TRBV5-4 once TGTGCCAGCGGAGCGGGAGCAGAGACCCAGTACTTC CASGAGAETQYF
15 TRBJ2-3 TRBD1 TRBV5-6 NA TGTGCCAGCAGCTTCAGTAACAGGGGATCAGATACGCAGTATTTT CASSFSNRGSDTQYF
15 TRBJ2-2 NA TRBV2 NA TGTGCCAGCAGTGAAGAGGGTATGAACACCGGGGAGCTGTTTTTT CASSEEGMNTGELFF
16 TRBJ2-1 TRBD2 TRBV19 NA TGTGCCAGTCGAACCACTAGCGGGGGTAACTACAATGAGCAGTTCTTC CASRTTSGGNYNEQFF
15 TRBJ2-7 NA TRBV28 NA TGTGCCAGCAGTTTAAGGGCTAGTTTCTCCTACGAGCAGTACTTC CASSLRASFSYEQYF
19 TRBJ2-3 TRBD2 TRBV11-2 NA TGTGCCAGCACCACCCTCGGGGGCGGGAGGAGGAGGGCCCCAGATACGCAGTATTTT CASTTLGGGRRRAPDTQYF
15 TRBJ1-2 NA TRBV25-1 few TGTGCCAGCAGTGCATCCTCAGCAGCCAACTATGGCTACACCTTC CASSASSAANYGYTF
14 TRBJ2-7 NA TRBV29-1 medium-sized TGCAGCGTTGTGGGATACCGTGGGTTTTACGAGCAGTACTTC CSVVGYRGFYEQYF
17 TRBJ2-1 TRBD2 TRBV10-3 once TGTGCCATCAGGAACGGGGCTAGCGGCCCGAGGCCGAATGAGCAGTTCTTC CAIRNGASGPRPNEQFF
13 TRBJ2-7 NA TRBV5-1 NA TGCGCCAGCAGCTTGGCCAGGGGCTGGGAGCAGTACTTC CASSLARGWEQYF
16 TRBJ2-5 NA TRBV5-6 once TGTGCCAGCAGCACCCAGGGGCAGGGGCAGGGGGAGACCCAGTACTTC CASSTQGQGQGETQYF
15 TRBJ2-7 TRBD1 TRBV6-5 NA TGTGCCAGCAGAGGAGTTGGACAGGGTCCCTACGAGCAGTACTTC CASRGVGQGPYEQYF
13 TRBJ2-1 TRBD1 TRBV10-3 NA TGTGCCATCAGTGAAACAGGGGGCAATGAGCAGTTCTTC CAISETGGNEQFF
13 TRBJ1-5 NA TRBV7-2 NA TGTGCCAGCAGCTTAGATGGGGGTCAGCCCCAGCATTTT CASSLDGGQPQHF
11 TRBJ2-1 NA TRBV30 NA TGTGCCTGGAGTGGGGGGCATGAGCAGTTCTTC CAWSGGHEQFF
15 TRBJ2-5 NA TRBV9 once TGTGCCAGCACGGAGACATACAGGGCCCAAGAGACCCAGTACTTC CASTETYRAQETQYF
16 TRBJ1-5 NA TRBV19 NA TGTGCCAGTAGTATCCCCGGCAGGGGTAGCAATCAGCCCCAGCATTTT CASSIPGRGSNQPQHF
14 TRBJ2-7 TRBD2 TRBV7-2 NA TGTGCCAGCAGCCTGGGACTAGCGGTCCGCGAGCAGTACTTC CASSLGLAVREQYF
12 TRBJ2-1 NA TRBV10-3 NA TGTGCCACCAAAGGTGGGGGGACGGAGCAGTTCTTC CATKGGGTEQFF
18 TRBJ1-2 NA TRBV9 NA TGTGCCAGCAGCCCCGGAGAGGGCGAGGGGATGCGGGGCTATGGCTACACCTTC CASSPGEGEGMRGYGYTF
18 TRBJ2-2 TRBD2 TRBV4-2 NA TGTGCCAGCAGCCAAGTTCCCGGGCTAGCGGGAGTCACCGGGGAGCTGTTTTTT CASSQVPGLAGVTGELFF
14 TRBJ2-1 NA TRBV4-3 NA TGCGCCAGCAGCCAAAGTCAGGGGCTCAATGAGCAGTTCTTC CASSQSQGLNEQFF
15 TRBJ2-1 NA TRBV5-1 NA TGCGCCAGCAGCTTGTGGGGGAGTGGTCAGAATGAGCAGTTCTTC CASSLWGSGQNEQFF
14 TRBJ2-7 TRBD1 TRBV27 NA TGTGCCAGCAGCTCGACAGGGCCCGTTTACGAGCAGTACTTC CASSSTGPVYEQYF
14 TRBJ2-3 TRBD2 TRBV5-1 NA TGCGCCAGCAGGGCGGGAGCCGGCACAGATACGCAGTATTTT CASRAGAGTDTQYF
13 TRBJ2-3 NA TRBV19 NA TGTGCCAGTAACGGGGGAAGCACAGATACGCAGTATTTT CASNGGSTDTQYF
15 TRBJ2-1 NA TRBV4-3 few TGCGCCAGCAGCCCTCGAACTGGGATTTACAATGAGCAGTTCTTC CASSPRTGIYNEQFF
16 TRBJ2-2 TRBD2 TRBV15 NA TGTGCCACCAGCAGAGATCTAGCGGGAGCGGCCGGGGAGCTGTTTTTT CATSRDLAGAAGELFF
14 TRBJ2-1 NA TRBV7-9 NA TGTGCCAGCACATGGGCAGCCTCCTACAATGAGCAGTTCTTC CASTWAASYNEQFF
15 TRBJ1-1 NA TRBV27 NA TGTGCCAGCAGTTTTCAGGGAACACTTAACACTGAAGCTTTCTTT CASSFQGTLNTEAFF
16 TRBJ2-7 TRBD1 TRBV7-3 NA TGTGCCAGCAGCTTAACTGCCGGGACAGGGTCTTACGAGCAGTACTTC CASSLTAGTGSYEQYF
14 TRBJ2-1 NA TRBV15 NA TGTGCCACCAGCAGAGTATCGGCAGACAATGAGCAGTTCTTC CATSRVSADNEQFF
16 TRBJ2-1 NA TRBV7-2 NA TGTGCCAGCAGCTTAGGAGGCGAGAGGAGGTACAATGAGCAGTTCTTC CASSLGGERRYNEQFF